This T cell receptor beta chain was found in a study of OX40 agonist ivuxolimab in advanced cancers. Study summary: Patients received intravenous ivuxolimab every 2 weeks at 0.01 to 10 mg/kg. Study-level results: Antigen targets of the expanded peripheral T cells went undetermined.

Remarks on this clone: Its antigen is still unknown.

Trimming at V came to 0 bases and at J to 4 bases, leaving 9 bases not matched to a gene. CDR1 is SGHRS, CDR2 YFSETQ, per germline. The CDR3 runs 16 residues. Sequencing was performed with immunoSEQ multiplex PCR; in TCRdb, only in-frame clones are kept and a portion is missing. This table has about 49,000 clones, around 79% appearing once. Sequenced here: CD4+ or CD8+ T cells sorted from blood, sampled in a trial of the OX40 agonist ivuxolimab. The clonotype was recovered from an adult with an advanced solid tumor such as melanoma, head and neck, liver or kidney cancer. The chain joins TRBV5-1 to TRBJ2-5; TRBD1 matches at 7 bases. CDR3 residues: CASSLADLGGAETQYF. The CDR3 nucleotides are TGCGCCAGCAGCTTGGCCGATCTAGGGGGCGCAGAGACCCAGTACTTC. The whole variable domain, filled in from reference TRBV5-1 and TRBJ2-5, reads KAGVTQTPRYLIKTRGQQVTLSCSPISGHRSVSWYQQTPGQGLQFLFEYFSETQRNKGNFPGRFSGRQFSNSRSEMNVSTLELGDSALYLCASSLADLGGAETQYFGPGTRLLVL.